A selection of T cell receptor beta chains follows, all from one sample in a study of blood T cell repertoires in COVID-19. Method: immunoSEQ multiplex PCR; TCRdb's copy keeps in-frame clones and lacks some. The data contain almost 200,000 clones, roughly 83% of them singletons. The specimen sequenced was peripheral blood. Receptors originate from a middle-aged woman with COVID-19, enrolled during active disease. Both conserved end residues are part of each CDR3. The order of the fields is V gene, J gene, D gene, clone size, CDR3 protein, CDR3 DNA. A D gene is named only where the DNA matches it firmly. A clone size is listed for some rows: how often the clone was seen (once, few, many), or a class if it is expanded.

TRBV18	TRBJ2-1	TRBD1	.	CASSSGGHPSYNEQFF	TGTGCCAGCTCGTCAGGGGGACACCCCTCCTACAATGAGCAGTTCTTC
TRBV18	TRBJ2-7	.	.	CASSPPGQPYEQYF	TGTGCCAGCTCACCCCCGGGACAACCCTACGAGCAGTACTTC
TRBV5-5	TRBJ2-5	TRBD2	.	CASSSLAARLGETQYF	TGTGCCAGCAGCTCACTAGCGGCCAGATTGGGAGAGACCCAGTACTTC
TRBV27	TRBJ1-2	TRBD1	.	CASRPGQGGYTF	TGTGCCAGCAGGCCGGGACAGGGCGGCTACACCTTC
TRBV29-1	TRBJ1-1	.	.	CSFQQGNTEAFF	TGCAGCTTTCAACAGGGTAACACTGAAGCTTTCTTT
TRBV5-1	TRBJ1-1	TRBD1	.	CASSLTLTTGVNTEAFF	TGCGCCAGCAGCTTGACCCTTACTACAGGGGTGAACACTGAAGCTTTCTTT
TRBV5-1	TRBJ2-3	TRBD2	.	CASSSYGGGVTDTQYF	TGCGCCAGCAGCTCCTACGGGGGGGGCGTAACAGATACGCAGTATTTT
TRBV29-1	TRBJ2-7	.	.	CSVKDSSYEQYF	TGCAGCGTTAAGGACAGTTCCTACGAGCAGTACTTC
TRBV5-1	TRBJ1-1	TRBD1	.	CASSLQGARDTEAFF	TGCGCCAGCAGCTTGCAGGGGGCGAGGGACACTGAAGCTTTCTTT
TRBV5-1	TRBJ2-7	.	few	CASSFSGTYYEQYF	TGCGCCAGCAGCTTCTCCGGGACATACTACGAGCAGTACTTC
TRBV19	TRBJ1-3	.	.	CASSMRGQHGNTIYF	TGTGCCAGTAGTATGAGGGGACAACATGGAAACACCATATATTTT
TRBV5-5	TRBJ1-2	.	.	CASSLRQLVRYGYTF	TGTGCCAGCAGCTTGCGACAGCTAGTCCGATATGGCTACACCTTC
TRBV5-6	TRBJ2-3	TRBD1	.	CASSGGPTGTGYTQYF	TGTGCCAGCAGTGGAGGGCCGACCGGGACAGGATATACGCAGTATTTT
TRBV18	TRBJ2-1	.	.	CASSPTRDNEQFF	TGTGCCAGCTCACCTACACGGGACAATGAGCAGTTCTTC
TRBV12-3/TRBV12-4	TRBJ2-7	.	.	CASSRQQGHEQYF	TGTGCCAGCAGTCGCCAGCAGGGCCACGAGCAGTACTTC
TRBV25-1	TRBJ2-3	.	.	CASSDWVFGGTDTQYF	TGTGCCAGCAGTGATTGGGTTTTCGGAGGCACAGATACGCAGTATTTT
TRBV25-1	TRBJ1-2	.	.	CASSRGTYGYTF	TGTGCCAGCAGCAGGGGAACCTATGGCTACACCTTC
TRBV15	TRBJ2-7	TRBD1	.	CATSQGAGGSPNRYEQYF	TGTGCCACCAGCCAGGGGGCAGGGGGCTCCCCAAACCGCTACGAGCAGTACTTC
TRBV3-1/TRBV3-2	TRBJ2-2	.	.	CASSQIIQRLPTANTGELFF	TGTGCCAGCAGCCAAATTATCCAGCGACTTCCCACCGCGAACACCGGGGAGCTGTTTTTT
TRBV27	TRBJ1-1	.	.	CASSYSGLSNFNTEAFF	TGTGCCAGCAGTTACTCAGGACTCTCTAACTTTAACACTGAAGCTTTCTTT
TRBV19	TRBJ2-3	TRBD2	.	CASTEKLGTRGTDTQYF	TGTGCCAGTACCGAGAAACTTGGGACTAGGGGCACAGATACGCAGTATTTT
TRBV5-8	TRBJ1-6	TRBD1	.	CASSLYAGGGSPLHF	TGTGCCAGCAGCTTGTATGCAGGGGGCGGTTCACCCCTCCACTTT
TRBV23-1	TRBJ1-1	.	.	CASSPFPGLRRGAFF	TGCGCCAGCAGTCCCTTCCCGGGACTCCGGAGAGGAGCTTTCTTT
TRBV2	TRBJ1-5	.	.	CASMSSSGPQHF	TGTGCCAGCATGTCGAGCTCGGGGCCCCAGCATTTT